The 13 T cell receptor beta chains given below trace back to one sample, sequenced in a study of beta chain features in type 1 diabetes. General study points: In all four CD4+ subsets, TCRB CDR3 length was significantly, moderately reduced in type 1 diabetes.

These receptors have no identified antigens. Investigators reverse transcribed all isolated RNA, so they sequenced expressed TCRB transcripts. The protocol was immunoSEQ multiplex PCR, while the TCRdb copy is restricted to in-frame clones and leaves out a portion. Found here are some 190,000 clones, about 7.9% of them singletons; the top ten hold 0.5% to 0.55%. The sample comprised central memory CD4+ T cells from blood. The receptors were sampled from a man between 18 and 29 years old with type 1 diabetes.

Ten or more counts support this clone. The DNA of the CDR3 is TGTGCCAGCAATCTTGGCAGGGGTAATGAAAAACTGTTTTTT. Translation: CASNLGRGNEKLFF. V and J are TRBV7-2 and TRBJ1-4, with D tentatively TRBD1 (6 bases). The V end was cut by 7 bases, the J end by 4 bases, with 13 bases between. The germline V gene has CDR1 SGHTA and CDR2 FQGNSA. The CDR3 loop spans 14 amino acids. Based on the CDR3 plus reference TRBV7-2 and TRBJ1-4, the full variable domain is GAGVSQSPSNKVTEKGKDVELRCDPISGHTALYWYRQSLGQGLEFLIYFQGNSAPDKSGLPSDRFSAERTGGSVSTLTIQRTQQEDSAVYLCASNLGRGNEKLFFGSGTQLSVL.

This clone has a handful of counts. The chain has TRBV18 and TRBJ1-4; TRBD1 matches at 7 bases. V lost 2 bases, J lost 8 bases, and 11 bases stayed unmatched. This CDR3 is 16 amino acids long. CDR1 is KGHSH, CDR2 LQKENI, per germline. In nucleotides, the CDR3 is TGTGCCAGCTCACCAGACCCCCGGGACAGAATCGAAAAACTGTTTTTT. Translated, it gives CASSPDPRDRIEKLFF.

This clone appeared a few times. V is TRBV5-1 and J is TRBJ2-4; D might be TRBD2 (7 bases). The V gene lost 0 bases and the J gene lost 8 bases, with 9 bases spanning the gap. The germline gives CDR1 SGHRS, CDR2 YFSETQ. The CDR3 sequence is 13 residues long. The CDR3 nucleotides are TGCGCCAGCAGCTTGGGAGGGGGGGACATTCAGTACTTC. Protein product: CASSLGGGDIQYF.

The chain employs TRBV25-1 and TRBJ2-5; 10 bases match TRBD2. The CDR3 sequence is 18 residues long. V lost 5 bases to trimming and J lost 5 bases; unmatched junction nucleotides: 17. Per germline, CDR1 MGHDK and CDR2 SYGVNS. CDR3 amino acids: CASSPSGASGRSRETQYF. The DNA of the CDR3 is TGTGCCAGCAGTCCCTCGGGGGCTAGCGGGAGATCTCGGGAGACCCAGTACTTC.

This clone was detected a few times. The chain combines TRBV18 with TRBJ2-1; TRBD1 matches at 8 bases. The germline V gene has CDR1 KGHSH and CDR2 LQKENI. Trimming at V came to 3 bases and at J to 3 bases, leaving 7 bases not matched to a gene. The CDR3 has 16 amino acids. The chain's CDR3 is CASSPLTGASYNEQFF. The CDR3 coding sequence is TGTGCCAGCTCACCGCTGACAGGGGCCAGCTACAATGAGCAGTTCTTC.

The V and J genes are TRBV16 and TRBJ2-7; D remains unclear. Germline V gene lookup returns CDR1 KGHSY and CDR2 FQNENV. CDR3 size: 14 residues. V gave up 0 bases and J gave up 0 bases, with 6 bases separating them. The CDR3 bases are TGTGCCAGCAGCCAATCTCGGAGCTCCTACGAGCAGTACTTC. This sequence encodes CASSQSRSSYEQYF.

This clone was seen more than once but under ten times. The chain uses TRBV2 and TRBJ1-2; TRBD1 agrees at 7 bases. This CDR3 spans 13 amino acids. Looked up from germline, CDR1 is SNHLY and CDR2 is FYNNEI. J lost 8 bases, V lost 1 base, and 4 bases had no gene match. The CDR3 DNA is TGTGCCAGCAGTGAAGACAGGGGAAACGGCTACACCTTC. As protein: CASSEDRGNGYTF.

This clone turned up a few times. Distinct nucleotide sequences in the sample also encode this CDR3. The chain joins TRBV28 to TRBJ1-6, with unresolved D. V lost 2 bases and J lost 1, with 9 bases in between. In germline, CDR1 is MDHEN, CDR2 SYDVKM. This CDR3 is built from 16 residues. The CDR3 reads CASSLARGSYNSPLHF. In nucleotides, the CDR3 is TGTGCCAGCAGTTTAGCCCGGGGATCCTATAATTCACCCCTCCACTTT.

The rearrangement links TRBV28 to TRBJ2-1; 8 bases align to TRBD1. The J segment lost 2 bases and the V segment lost 5 bases, leaving 5 bases of the junction unmatched. The CDR3 has 15 amino acids. The germline CDR1 and CDR2 sequences are MDHEN and SYDVKM. The CDR3: CASSPSGGTYNEQFF. The CDR3, as DNA: TGTGCCAGCAGTCCCTCAGGGGGCACCTACAATGAGCAGTTCTTC.

A few counts support this clone. The chain joins TRBV18 to TRBJ2-1, with a tentative D call TRBD2 (5 bases). Germline CDR1 is KGHSH and CDR2 is LQKENI. The CDR3 extends over 15 amino acids. V was clipped by 3 bases and J by 4 bases, with 13 bases between them. The CDR3 protein is CASSPGLGGYNEQFF. The CDR3 region has the DNA TGTGCCAGCTCACCTGGACTGGGTGGATACAATGAGCAGTTCTTC.

This clone appeared many times. The chain has TRBV6-5 and TRBJ2-3; 10 nucleotides align to TRBD2. The germline CDR1 and CDR2 sequences are MNHEY and SVGAGI. The CDR3 loop spans 15 amino acids. The V segment lost 0 bases and the J segment 5 bases; nucleotides outside the gene matches: 2. CDR3 in DNA: TGTGCCAGCAGTTACTCGATAGCGGGAGGAGATACGCAGTATTTT. It translates to CASSYSIAGGDTQYF.

The V and J genes are TRBV2 and TRBJ2-1; 7 bases are a match to TRBD2. Germline V CDR1 and CDR2: SNHLY, FYNNEI. CDR3 length: 15 residues. V trimming: 4 bases; J trimming: 9 bases; junction bases outside the gene matches: 12. CDR3 residues: CASSASGIVRGEQFF. CDR3 bases: TGTGCCAGCAGTGCCAGCGGGATTGTTAGGGGTGAGCAGTTCTTC.

The rearrangement links TRBV5-4 to TRBJ2-1; D might be TRBD2 (7 bases). Trimming pared 0 bases from V and 2 bases from J, leaving 9 bases between. CDR1 and CDR2 from the germline V gene are SGHNT and YYREEE (reference sequence). The CDR3 spans 15 residues. The CDR3 here is CASSLGGGAYNEQFF. CDR3 in DNA: TGTGCCAGCAGCTTGGGCGGGGGCGCCTACAATGAGCAGTTCTTC.